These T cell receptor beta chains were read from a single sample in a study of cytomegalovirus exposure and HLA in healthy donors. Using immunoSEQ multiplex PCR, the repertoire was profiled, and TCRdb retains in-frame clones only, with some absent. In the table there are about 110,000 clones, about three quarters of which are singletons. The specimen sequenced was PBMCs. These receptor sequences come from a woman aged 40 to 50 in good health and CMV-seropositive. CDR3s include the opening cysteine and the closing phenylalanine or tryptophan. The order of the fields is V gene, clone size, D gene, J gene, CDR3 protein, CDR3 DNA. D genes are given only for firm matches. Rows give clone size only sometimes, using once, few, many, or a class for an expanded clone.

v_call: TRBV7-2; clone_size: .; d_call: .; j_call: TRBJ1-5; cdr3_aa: CASSLESQGYQPQHF; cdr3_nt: TGTGCCAGCAGCTTAGAGTCCCAGGGATATCAGCCCCAGCATTTT
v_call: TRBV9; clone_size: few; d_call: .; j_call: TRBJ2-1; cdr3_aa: CASSVTRYNEQFF; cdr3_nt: TGTGCCAGCAGCGTAACGAGGTACAATGAGCAGTTCTTC
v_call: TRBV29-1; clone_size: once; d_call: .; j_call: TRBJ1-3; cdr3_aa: CSAVSASGNTIYF; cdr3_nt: TGCAGCGCTGTGAGCGCCTCTGGAAACACCATATATTTT
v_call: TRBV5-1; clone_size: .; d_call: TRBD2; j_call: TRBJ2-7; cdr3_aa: CASSSSPTSLSYEQYF; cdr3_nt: TGCGCCAGCAGCTCCTCCCCGACTAGCCTCTCCTACGAGCAGTACTTC
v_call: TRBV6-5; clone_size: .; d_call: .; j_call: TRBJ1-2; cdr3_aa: CASNPGDKDGYTF; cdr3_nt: TGTGCCAGCAACCCCGGGGATAAGGATGGCTACACCTTC
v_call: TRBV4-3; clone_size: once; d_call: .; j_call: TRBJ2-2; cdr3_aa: CASSQAPPHNTGELFF; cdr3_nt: TGCGCCAGCAGCCAGGCCCCCCCGCATAACACCGGGGAGCTGTTTTTT
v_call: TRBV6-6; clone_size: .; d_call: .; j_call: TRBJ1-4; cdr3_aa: CASRGEVPNEKLFF; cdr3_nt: TGTGCCAGCAGGGGAGAAGTCCCTAATGAAAAACTGTTTTTT
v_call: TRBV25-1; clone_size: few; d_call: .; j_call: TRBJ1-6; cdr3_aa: CASSRRSGDSPLHF; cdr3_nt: TGTGCCAGCAGTAGGAGGTCGGGGGATTCACCCCTCCACTTT
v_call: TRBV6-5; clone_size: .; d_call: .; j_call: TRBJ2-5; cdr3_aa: CASSSRRSQETQYF; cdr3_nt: TGTGCCAGCAGCTCAAGGAGGTCCCAAGAGACCCAGTACTTC
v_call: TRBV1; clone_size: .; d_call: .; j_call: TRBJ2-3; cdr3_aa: CTSSQVRGTTDTQYF; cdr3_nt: TGCACCAGCAGCCAAGTCAGGGGAACCACAGATACGCAGTATTTT
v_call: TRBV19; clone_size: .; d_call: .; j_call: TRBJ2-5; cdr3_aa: CASSQGIRTYF; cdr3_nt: TGTGCCAGTAGTCAGGGAATAAGGACATACTTC
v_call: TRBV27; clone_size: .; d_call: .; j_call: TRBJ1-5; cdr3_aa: CASPRGPSNQPQHF; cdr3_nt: TGTGCCAGCCCCCGGGGTCCTAGCAATCAGCCCCAGCATTTT
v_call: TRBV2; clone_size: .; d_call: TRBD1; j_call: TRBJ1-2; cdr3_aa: CASGLSDRGLGYTF; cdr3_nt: TGTGCCAGCGGACTTTCGGACAGGGGGCTTGGCTACACCTTC
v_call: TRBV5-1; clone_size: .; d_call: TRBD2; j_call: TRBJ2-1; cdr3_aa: CASSYTSGLEQFF; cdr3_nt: TGCGCCAGCAGCTACACTAGCGGCCTTGAGCAGTTCTTC
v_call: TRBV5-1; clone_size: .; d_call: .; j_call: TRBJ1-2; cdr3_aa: CASSPGGDSYGYTF; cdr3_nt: TGCGCCAGCAGCCCCGGGGGAGATTCTTATGGCTACACCTTC
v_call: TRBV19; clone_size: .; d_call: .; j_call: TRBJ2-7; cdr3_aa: CASSIAGVQYF; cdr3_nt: TGTGCCAGTAGTATTGCAGGGGTGCAGTACTTC
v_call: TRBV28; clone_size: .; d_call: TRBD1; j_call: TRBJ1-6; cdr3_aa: CASTIDGTANSPLHF; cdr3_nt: TGTGCCAGCACCATCGACGGGACAGCCAATTCACCCCTCCACTTT
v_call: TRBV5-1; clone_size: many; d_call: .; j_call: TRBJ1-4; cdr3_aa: CASSLQAQDEKLFF; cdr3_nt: TGCGCCAGCAGCTTGCAGGCACAGGATGAAAAACTGTTTTTT
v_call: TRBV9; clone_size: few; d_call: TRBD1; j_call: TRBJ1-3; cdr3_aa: CASSDFRGAGNTIYF; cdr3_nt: TGTGCCAGCAGCGATTTCAGGGGGGCTGGAAACACCATATATTTT
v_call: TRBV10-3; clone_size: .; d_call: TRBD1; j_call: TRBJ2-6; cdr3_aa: CAISKTGGSGANVLTF; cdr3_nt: TGTGCCATCAGTAAGACAGGGGGCTCTGGGGCCAACGTCCTGACTTTC
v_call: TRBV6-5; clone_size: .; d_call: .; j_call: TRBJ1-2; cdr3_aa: CASSSEYVDSNYGYTF; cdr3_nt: TGTGCCAGCAGTTCCGAATACGTGGACTCTAACTATGGCTACACCTTC
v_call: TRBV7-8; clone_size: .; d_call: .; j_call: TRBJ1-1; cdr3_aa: CASSLLTRTANTEAFF; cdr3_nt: TGTGCCAGCAGCTTACTCACCAGGACAGCGAACACTGAAGCTTTCTTT
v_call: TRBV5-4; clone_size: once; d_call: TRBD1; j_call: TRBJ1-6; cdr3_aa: CASRMTGAGDSPLHF; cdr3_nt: TGTGCCAGCAGAATGACAGGGGCAGGTGATTCACCCCTCCACTTT
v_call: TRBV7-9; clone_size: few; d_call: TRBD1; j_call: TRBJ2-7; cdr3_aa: CASRDGTGAVRYEQYF; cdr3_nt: TGTGCCAGCAGAGACGGGACAGGGGCCGTGCGCTACGAGCAGTACTTC
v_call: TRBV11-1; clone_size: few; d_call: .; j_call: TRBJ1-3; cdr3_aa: CASSFTSLKSSGNTIYF; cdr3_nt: TGTGCCAGCAGCTTCACGAGTCTCAAGAGCTCTGGAAACACCATATATTTT
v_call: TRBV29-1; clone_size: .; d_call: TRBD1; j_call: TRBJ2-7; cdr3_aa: CSASQGELYEQYF; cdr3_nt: TGCAGCGCATCACAGGGGGAGTTGTACGAGCAGTACTTC